The 24 T cell receptor beta chains given below trace back to one sample, sequenced in a study of spatial heterogeneity in lung cancer. Broader study findings: The study found that expanded intratumoral alpha and beta TCR counts tracked tumor mutation counts.

Their recognized antigens are unknown. The time point here: sample taken at primary tumor resection. TCRdb itself ran the 5' RACE reads through MiXCR, one entry per CDR3 protein. This table holds fewer than 5,500 distinct CDR3 sequences, roughly 8% found once. Sequencing was performed on lung tumor tissue, taken at surgery. The receptor source for this set is a female donor with early-stage non-small cell lung cancer.

This clonotype showed up just a few times. This chain joins TRBV11-3 and TRBJ2-5; 8 nucleotides line up with TRBD1. The V and J ends lost 3 bases and 5 bases, in that order; junction bases with no gene match: 8. The CDR3 contains 15 residues. Germline lookup yields CDR1 SGHNT and CDR2 YENEEA. CDR3 in amino acids: CASSFSSGGLETQYF. The CDR3 DNA sequence: TGTGCCAGCAGCTTTAGTTCAGGGGGCTTGGAGACCCAGTACTTC.

This clonotype is labeled as medium-sized. The chain combines TRBV20-1 with TRBJ1-2, with a weak D call TRBD1 (6 bases). The germline V gene encodes CDR1 DFQATT and CDR2 SNEGSKA (reference sequence). Trimming took 6 bases from V and 8 from J, leaving 22 bases between them. There are 14 residues in the CDR3. As DNA, the CDR3 is TGCAGTGCCGAGGGAGGACAGAACAGGGACGGCTACACCTTC. Translating gives CSAEGGQNRDGYTF.

Within the sample, this clonotype is medium-sized. The genes are TRBV6-2 or TRBV6-3 and TRBJ2-1, with D unresolved. Trimming pared 6 bases from V and 9 bases from J, leaving 18 bases between. This CDR3 is 14 amino acids long. Germline V gene lookup returns CDR1 MNHEY and CDR2 SVGEGT. The CDR3 DNA reads TGTGCCAGCAGCAAGAATGGTGTGGGCGGTGAGCAGTTCTTC. This codes for CASSKNGVGGEQFF.

By its share, this clonotype is medium-sized. The chain combines TRBV5-1 with TRBJ2-1; 8 nucleotides agree with TRBD2. CDR3 length: 14 residues. Germline CDR1 SGHRS, CDR2 YFSETQ. Trimming cost V 0 bases and J 6 bases; bases outside gene matches: 2. The CDR3 here is CASSLGTSSNEQFF. The DNA of the CDR3 is TGCGCCAGCAGCTTGGGGACTAGCAGCAATGAGCAGTTCTTC. The entire variable domain, with the rest obtained from reference TRBV5-1 and TRBJ2-1, is as follows: KAGVTQTPRYLIKTRGQQVTLSCSPISGHRSVSWYQQTPGQGLQFLFEYFSETQRNKGNFPGRFSGRQFSNSRSEMNVSTLELGDSALYLCASSLGTSSNEQFFGPGTRLTVL.

This clonotype has at least ten counts. This chain uses TRBV10-3 with TRBJ2-7; 9 nucleotides agree with TRBD1. The trim removed 0 bases at V and 3 bases at J, leaving 0 bases unmatched. The CDR3 runs to 14 residues. Germline V gene lookup returns CDR1 ENHRY and CDR2 SYGVKD. The DNA for the CDR3 is TGTGCCATCAGTGAGTCGACAGGGGGCTACGAGCAGTACTTC. It is translated as CAISESTGGYEQYF.

This clonotype has a handful of counts. The chain uses TRBV6-2 or TRBV6-3 and TRBJ1-1; D not certain. Trimming removed 5 bases at V and 0 bases at J, with 4 bases between. In germline, CDR1 is MNHEY, CDR2 SVGEGT. The CDR3 sequence is 12 residues long. The CDR3 here is CASSRLNTEAFF. The CDR3 DNA reads as TGTGCCAGCAGTCGTTTGAACACTGAAGCTTTCTTT.

This clonotype rates as medium-sized. The chain has TRBV27 and TRBJ1-2; the D gene is possibly TRBD1 (5 bases). This CDR3 contains 13 residues. The germline V and J ends were trimmed by 4 bases and 4 bases, with 10 bases remaining between them. The germline gives CDR1 MNHEY, CDR2 SMNVEV (reference sequence). CDR3 region: CASSSAGSYGYTF. The CDR3 nucleotides are TGTGCCAGCAGTTCGGCAGGGTCCTATGGCTACACCTTC.

By share, this clonotype ranks as medium-sized (0.01 to 0.1%). The CDR3 protein is CASLDSYEQYF. The DNA for the CDR3 is TGTGCCAGCCTGGACTCCTACGAGCAGTACTTC. The rearrangement links TRBV6-2 or TRBV6-3 to TRBJ2-7; D call uncertain. The CDR3 runs to 11 residues. Trimming stripped 8 bases from V and 0 bases from J, with 5 bases between. Germline V lookup: CDR1 MNHEY, CDR2 SVGEGT.

This clonotype is judged medium-sized. V and J are TRBV6-2 or TRBV6-3 and TRBJ2-1, with D uncertain. This CDR3 is 11 amino acids long. The germline V gene encodes CDR1 MNHEY and CDR2 SVGEGT. V dropped 6 bases and J dropped 10 bases, with 10 bases sitting between them. In nucleotides, the CDR3 is TGTGCCAGCAGCGCGTATGCGGAGCAGTTCTTC. It codes for CASSAYAEQFF.

By its share, this clonotype is medium-sized (0.01 to 0.1%). DNA of the CDR3: TGTGCCAGCACACGTGAGACCCAGTACTTC. Encoded protein: CASTRETQYF. V is TRBV5-8 and J is TRBJ2-5; no clear D. Deletions cut 6 bases from V and 5 bases from J, with 5 bases between. This CDR3 contains 10 residues. Looked up from germline, CDR1 is SGHTS and CDR2 is YDEGEE.

This clonotype was detected only a few times. The J gene is TRBJ1-2, the V gene TRBV29-1; tentative D call: TRBD1 (6 bases). The CDR3 has 13 amino acids. The V end was cut by 1 base, the J end by 4 bases, with 10 bases between. CDR1 is SQVTM and CDR2 is ANQGSEA in the germline V gene. This CDR3 is CSVEAGAAYGYTF. CDR3 DNA: TGCAGCGTTGAAGCGGGGGCCGCCTATGGCTACACCTTC.

By share, this clonotype counts as medium-sized. This rearrangement joins TRBV7-9 to TRBJ2-3; no reliable D call. The CDR3 spans 14 residues. The germline gives CDR1 SEHNR, CDR2 FQNEAQ (reference sequence). Trimming pared 1 base from V and 4 bases from J, leaving 9 bases between. CDR3 region: CASSLEGWADTQYF. CDR3 coding DNA: TGTGCCAGCAGCTTAGAAGGGTGGGCAGATACGCAGTATTTT.

Ten or more counts support this clonotype. The chain couples TRBV6-6 to TRBJ1-4, with TRBD1 identical over 7 bases. The CDR3 covers 13 residues. Germline-derived CDR1 and CDR2 are MNHNY and SVGAGI (reference sequence). Unmatched junction bases numbered 6, after V lost 6 bases and J lost 8 bases. The CDR3 coding sequence is TGTGCCAGCAGGCGACAGGGTGCGGAAAAACTGTTTTTT. This translates into CASRRQGAEKLFF.

This clonotype was counted between two and nine times. The chain joins TRBV2 to TRBJ1-5; D gene unclear. Trimming left V 8 bases short and J 3 bases short, with 11 bases between. Germline CDR1 and CDR2: SNHLY and FYNNEI. The length of the CDR3 is 13 residues. CDR3 loop: CASVGGNNQPQHF. CDR3 coding DNA: TGTGCCAGCGTGGGAGGAAACAATCAGCCCCAGCATTTT.

The chain couples TRBV5-1 to TRBJ2-1; 9 bases agree with TRBD2. From germline, CDR1 is SGHRS and CDR2 YFSETQ. The V segment lost 5 bases and the J segment 2 bases; nucleotides outside the gene matches: 5. There are 15 residues in the CDR3. The CDR3 region is CASSQLAGAYNEQFF. CDR3 sequence (DNA): TGCGCCAGCAGTCAACTAGCGGGTGCCTACAATGAGCAGTTCTTC.

This clonotype was counted many times. V usage is TRBV6-1 and J usage is TRBJ2-7; D remains ambiguous. Trimming cost V 6 bases and J 4 bases, with 7 bases left between them. CDR3 size: 11 residues. Germline V gives CDR1 MNHNS, CDR2 SASEGT. The CDR3 loop is CASRDQYEQYF. In DNA, the CDR3 is TGTGCCAGCAGGGATCAATACGAGCAGTACTTC.

This clonotype is judged medium-sized. V is TRBV6-5 and J is TRBJ1-2, with 10 bases aligning to TRBD1. Germline V gene data show CDR1 as MNHEY and CDR2 as SVGAGI. The junction had 6 bases not matched to a gene; V was cut back by 2 bases and J by 6 bases. The CDR3 spans 15 residues. The CDR3 is CASSYTLTGGDGYTF. In nucleotides, the CDR3 is TGTGCCAGCAGTTACACCCTGACAGGGGGCGATGGCTACACCTTC.

This clonotype is labeled as medium-sized (0.01 to 0.1%). The V call is TRBV19, the J call TRBJ1-5; TRBD1 agrees at 8 bases. J lost 4 bases, V lost 7 bases, and 6 bases had no gene match. CDR3 length: 14 residues. Germline values: CDR1 LNHDA, CDR2 SQIVND (reference sequence). CDR3 protein: CASKDRVGNQPQHF. The DNA for the CDR3 is TGTGCCAGTAAGGACAGGGTCGGGAATCAGCCCCAGCATTTT.

This clonotype ranks as medium-sized. This chain uses TRBV20-1 with TRBJ2-7; D is unresolved. Germline lookup yields CDR1 DFQATT and CDR2 SNEGSKA (reference sequence). The V gene lost 6 bases and the J gene lost 8 bases, with 20 bases spanning the gap. The CDR3 runs 13 residues. The CDR3 sequence: CSALFPDGIQQYF. The DNA of the CDR3 is TGCAGTGCCCTTTTCCCCGACGGCATCCAGCAGTACTTC.

The chain carries TRBV20-1 and TRBJ2-3; D call uncertain. This CDR3 is 13 amino acids long. Deletions cut 1 base from V and 0 bases from J, with 5 bases between. Germline CDR1 reads DFQATT; CDR2 reads SNEGSKA (reference sequence). As DNA, the CDR3 is TGCAGTGCTAGAGTTGGGAGCACAGATACGCAGTATTTT. Translation: CSARVGSTDTQYF.

This clonotype was seen repeatedly, ten times or more. CDR3 bases: TGCAGTGCCTCGCCGGGACTAGCGGGGAGAGGTACGCAGTATTTT. Its translation is CSASPGLAGRGTQYF. The genes are TRBV20-1 and TRBJ2-3, with 13 nucleotides matching TRBD2. The junction had 11 bases not matched to a gene; V was cut back by 6 bases and J by 8 bases. CDR3 length equals 15 residues. Germline CDR1 DFQATT, CDR2 SNEGSKA (reference sequence).

This clonotype is medium-sized in the sample. The genes are TRBV6-2 or TRBV6-3 and TRBJ2-5, with TRBD2 matching 9 bases. This CDR3 has 16 residues. The V gene end was trimmed by 2 bases and the J gene end by 4 bases; junction bases not matched to a gene: 8. Germline lookup yields CDR1 MNHEY and CDR2 SVGEGT. This chain's CDR3 is CASSYVGRGGRETQYF. Written as DNA, the CDR3 is TGTGCCAGCAGTTACGTCGGGCGGGGGGGCCGAGAGACCCAGTACTTC.

V is TRBV7-2 and J is TRBJ2-7; 7 nucleotides match TRBD2. CDR1 is SGHTA and CDR2 is FQGNSA in the germline V gene. V gave up 0 bases and J gave up 3 bases; unmatched junction bases: 2. There are 14 residues in the CDR3. CDR3 bases: TGTGCCAGCAGCTTAGCAAGCGGGAACTACGAGCAGTACTTC. Amino acids: CASSLASGNYEQYF.

V gene TRBV4-1 combines with J gene TRBJ1-1, with D hard to call. CDR3 length: 15 residues. CDR1 and CDR2 (germline): MGHRA, YSYEKL. V shed 0 bases and J shed 0 bases, with 8 bases lying between them. CDR3 region: CASSQDGGMNTEAFF. The CDR3 nucleotides are TGCGCCAGCAGCCAAGACGGAGGTATGAACACTGAAGCTTTCTTT.